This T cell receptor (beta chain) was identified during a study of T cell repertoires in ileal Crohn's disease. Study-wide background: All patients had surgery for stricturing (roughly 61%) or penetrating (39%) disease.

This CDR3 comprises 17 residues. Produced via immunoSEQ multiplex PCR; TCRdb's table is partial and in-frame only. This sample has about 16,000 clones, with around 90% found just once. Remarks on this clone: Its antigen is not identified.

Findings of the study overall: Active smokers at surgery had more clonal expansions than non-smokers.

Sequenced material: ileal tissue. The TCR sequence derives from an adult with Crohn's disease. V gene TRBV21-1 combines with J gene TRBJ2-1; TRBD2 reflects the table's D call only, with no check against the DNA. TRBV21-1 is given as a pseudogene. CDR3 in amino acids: CASSELRTSGSGGEQFF. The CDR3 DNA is TGTGCCAGCTCCGAGCTTCGGACTAGCGGGAGCGGAGGTGAGCAGTTCTTC.